This T cell receptor beta chain is drawn from a study of blood T cell repertoires in COVID-19. Overall study: Sample material is recorded as cDNA or gDNA derived from T cells, B-cell-depleted T cells, or PBMCs.

Assay used: immunoSEQ multiplex PCR; TCRdb lists only in-frame clones, some missing. The sample lists 200,000 to 250,000 clones; 90% were seen once. Germline V gives CDR1 SEHNR, CDR2 FQNEAQ (reference sequence). The CDR3 loop spans 16 amino acids. V lost 2 bases, J lost 0 bases, and 11 bases lay in between. The source material was peripheral blood. The receptor's source is a man under 40 with COVID-19, enrolled during active disease. The genes are TRBV7-9 and TRBJ1-3; the D gene is possibly TRBD1 (5 bases). The CDR3 here is CASSLRGSDSGNTIYF. In DNA form, the CDR3 reads TGTGCCAGCAGCTTAAGGGGCAGCGACTCTGGAAACACCATATATTTT.